This TCR beta chain was identified during a study of cytomegalovirus exposure and HLA in healthy donors. The CDR3 sequence is 15 residues long. With 2 bases clipped from V and 2 bases from J, the junction kept 3 bases outside the gene matches. The germline V gene encodes CDR1 MNHNS and CDR2 SASEGT. The PCR used 60 Vbeta and 13 Jbeta primers. Sequencing used immunoSEQ multiplex PCR; TCRdb keeps in-frame clones, though not all of them. Of 100,000 to 150,000 clones in the sample, approximately 78% were seen once. Study outcomes and limitations: A missense variant in DCLRE1C was later tied to TCR beta V- and J-gene trimming. TCR beta sequences numbering around 15,000 were associated with HLA alleles at 0.05 false discovery rate in a later analysis.

With regard to this clone: No antigen is known for it.

Sequencing was carried out using PBMCs. The receptor was derived from a man under 40 in good health and CMV-seropositive. The chain combines TRBV6-1 with TRBJ1-5; 7 bases line up with TRBD1. The CDR3 coding sequence is TGTGCCAGCAGTGAACTGGGACAGCGCAATCAGCCCCAGCATTTT. It codes for CASSELGQRNQPQHF.